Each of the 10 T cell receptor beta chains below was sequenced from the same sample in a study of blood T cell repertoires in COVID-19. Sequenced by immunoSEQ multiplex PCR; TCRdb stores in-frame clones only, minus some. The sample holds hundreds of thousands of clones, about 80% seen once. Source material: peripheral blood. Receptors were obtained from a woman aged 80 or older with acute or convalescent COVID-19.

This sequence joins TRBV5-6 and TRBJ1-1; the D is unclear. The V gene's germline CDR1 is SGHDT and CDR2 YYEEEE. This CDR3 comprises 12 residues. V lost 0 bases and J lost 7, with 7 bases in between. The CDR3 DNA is TGTGCCAGCAGCTTGGTCCCTAGTGAAGCTTTCTTT. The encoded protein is CASSLVPSEAFF.

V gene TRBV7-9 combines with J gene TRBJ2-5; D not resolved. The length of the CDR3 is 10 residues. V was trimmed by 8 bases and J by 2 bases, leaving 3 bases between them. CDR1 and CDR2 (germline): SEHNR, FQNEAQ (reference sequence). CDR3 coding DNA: TGTGCCAGCCGTCAAGAGACCCAGTACTTC. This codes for CASRQETQYF.

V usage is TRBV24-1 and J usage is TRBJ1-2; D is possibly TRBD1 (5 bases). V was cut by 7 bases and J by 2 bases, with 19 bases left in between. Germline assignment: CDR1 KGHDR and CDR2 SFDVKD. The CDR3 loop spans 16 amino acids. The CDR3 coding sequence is TGTGCCACCAGCAAACCCTTGGGGGAGGGAAACTATGGCTACACCTTC. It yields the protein CATSKPLGEGNYGYTF.

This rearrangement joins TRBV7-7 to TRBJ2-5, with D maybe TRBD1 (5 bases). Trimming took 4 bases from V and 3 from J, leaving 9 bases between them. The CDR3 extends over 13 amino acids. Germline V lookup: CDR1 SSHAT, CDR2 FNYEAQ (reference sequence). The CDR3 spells CASSYGQKETQYF. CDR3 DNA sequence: TGTGCCAGCAGCTATGGACAAAAAGAGACCCAGTACTTC. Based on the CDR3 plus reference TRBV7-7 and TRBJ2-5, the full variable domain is GAGVSQSPRYKVTKRGQDVTLRCDPISSHATLYWYQQALGQGPEFLTYFNYEAQPDKSGLPSDRFSAERPEGSISTLTIQRTEQRDSAMYRCASSYGQKETQYFGPGTRLLVL.

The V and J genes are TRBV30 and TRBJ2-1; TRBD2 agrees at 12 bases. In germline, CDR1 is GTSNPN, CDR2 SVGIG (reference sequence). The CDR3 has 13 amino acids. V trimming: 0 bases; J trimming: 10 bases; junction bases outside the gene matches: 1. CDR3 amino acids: CAWSVTSGREQFF. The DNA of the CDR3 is TGTGCCTGGAGTGTCACTAGCGGGAGGGAGCAGTTCTTC.

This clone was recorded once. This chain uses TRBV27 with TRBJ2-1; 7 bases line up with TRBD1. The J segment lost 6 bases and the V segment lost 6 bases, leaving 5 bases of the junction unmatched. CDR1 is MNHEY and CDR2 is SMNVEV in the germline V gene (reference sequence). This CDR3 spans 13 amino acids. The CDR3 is CASSDRELNEQFF. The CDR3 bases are TGTGCCAGCAGCGACAGGGAACTCAATGAGCAGTTCTTC.

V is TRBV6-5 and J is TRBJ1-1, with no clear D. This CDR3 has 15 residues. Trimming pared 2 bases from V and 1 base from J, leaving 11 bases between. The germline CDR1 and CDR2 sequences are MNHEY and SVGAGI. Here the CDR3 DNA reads TGTGCCAGCAGTTACCTTACAGCCACGAACACTGAAGCTTTCTTT. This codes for CASSYLTATNTEAFF.

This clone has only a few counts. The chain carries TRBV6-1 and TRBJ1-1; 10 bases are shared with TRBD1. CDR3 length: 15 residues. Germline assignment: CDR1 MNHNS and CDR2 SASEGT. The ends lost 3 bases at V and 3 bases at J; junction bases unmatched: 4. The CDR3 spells CASSETGGEYTEAFF. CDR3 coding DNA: TGTGCCAGCAGTGAGACAGGGGGCGAGTACACTGAAGCTTTCTTT.

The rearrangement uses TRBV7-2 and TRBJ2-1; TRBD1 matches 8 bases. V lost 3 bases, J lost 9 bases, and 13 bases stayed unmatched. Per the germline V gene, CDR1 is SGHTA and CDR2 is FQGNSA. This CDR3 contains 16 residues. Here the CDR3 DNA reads TGTGCCAGCAGCTTTGGCAGGGGGCGCGAAGGGAGTGAGCAGTTCTTC. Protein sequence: CASSFGRGREGSEQFF. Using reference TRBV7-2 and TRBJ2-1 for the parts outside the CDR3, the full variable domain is GAGVSQSPSNKVTEKGKDVELRCDPISGHTALYWYRQSLGQGLEFLIYFQGNSAPDKSGLPSDRFSAERTGGSVSTLTIQRTQQEDSAVYLCASSFGRGREGSEQFFGPGTRLTVL.

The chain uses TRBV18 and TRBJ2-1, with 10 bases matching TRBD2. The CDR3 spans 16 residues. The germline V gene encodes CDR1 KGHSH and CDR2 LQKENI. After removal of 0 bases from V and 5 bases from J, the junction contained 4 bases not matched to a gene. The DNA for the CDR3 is TGTGCCAGCTCACCACCGGCTAGCGGGGGCAACAATGAGCAGTTCTTC. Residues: CASSPPASGGNNEQFF.